Listed here is a single T cell receptor beta chain. The data derive from a study of blood T cell repertoires in COVID-19. Overall study: The United States, Italy and Spain were the sources of the acute and convalescent COVID-19 samples. In each case, the material was cDNA or gDNA derived from T cells, B-cell-depleted T cells, or PBMCs.

Per the authors' pipeline: Nucleated cell number was recorded as an estimate derived from reference gene primer amplification. Assay used: immunoSEQ multiplex PCR; TCRdb lists only in-frame clones, some missing. V and J calls and clone size follow that table, whereas D and trimming were derived from the DNA. Here the sample spans under 200,000 clones, around four fifths being singletons. In germline, CDR1 is SEHNR, CDR2 FQNEAQ (reference sequence). CDR3 length equals 14 residues. Trimming took off 5 bases at V and 7 bases at J, with 15 bases between the two ends. This chain links TRBV7-9 with TRBJ1-3; D not certain. This TCR was sampled from a man aged 35-49 years who had recovered from COVID-19. The sequencing input was peripheral blood. The DNA of the CDR3 is TGTGCCAGCAGCCTCGGGGTAATAGGGAACACCATATATTTT. Translation: CASSLGVIGNTIYF. Complete variable domain (other parts from reference TRBV7-9 and TRBJ1-3): DTGVSQNPRHKITKRGQNVTFRCDPISEHNRLYWYRQTLGQGPEFLTYFQNEAQLEKSRLLSDRFSAERPKGSFSTLEIQRTEQGDSAMYLCASSLGVIGNTIYFGEGSWLTVV.